One sample yielded the 27 T cell receptor beta chains listed below, sequenced in a study of beta chain features in type 1 diabetes. The sequenced template was cDNA made from the entire isolated RNA. The repertoire was sequenced with immunoSEQ multiplex PCR; TCRdb's copy has only in-frame clones and lacks some. The table shows 850,000 to 900,000 clones, with 15% to 20% occurring only once. The specimen was naive CD4+ T cells from blood. All receptors derive from a woman between 18 and 30 years old in good health.

This chain links TRBV18 with TRBJ2-1; 11 positions agree with TRBD2. The CDR3 is 16 amino acids. V gave up 3 bases and J gave up 5 bases; unmatched junction bases: 6. Germline assignment: CDR1 KGHSH and CDR2 LQKENI. CDR3 region: CASSPGGTSGNNEQFF. Written as DNA, the CDR3 is TGTGCCAGCTCACCTGGCGGGACTAGCGGAAACAATGAGCAGTTCTTC.

This clone showed up just a few times. The chain joins TRBV6-1 to TRBJ2-7; no reliable D call. The CDR3 consists of 12 residues. Germline V CDR1 and CDR2: MNHNS, SASEGT. The V gene lost 7 bases and the J gene lost 0 bases, with 7 bases spanning the gap. The CDR3, as DNA: TGTGCCAGCACCCGTAACTCCTACGAGCAGTACTTC. Encoded protein: CASTRNSYEQYF.

V is TRBV7-9 and J is TRBJ1-1; no clear D. V was cut by 2 bases and J by 11 bases, with 18 bases left in between. The CDR3 is 14 amino acids. Germline CDR1 is SEHNR and CDR2 is FQNEAQ (reference sequence). CDR3 loop: CASSLKGLLDGAFF. CDR3 nucleotides: TGTGCCAGCAGCTTAAAAGGCCTCTTGGATGGGGCTTTCTTT.

This chain joins TRBV7-2 and TRBJ2-1; the match to TRBD1 covers 11 bases. The CDR3 extends over 15 amino acids. V shed 4 bases and J 6 bases; nucleotides not matched to a gene: 5. Germline lookup yields CDR1 SGHTA and CDR2 FQGNSA. The CDR3, as DNA: TGTGCCAGCAGCTACCCGGACAGGGGGCTCAATGAGCAGTTCTTC. This gives the protein CASSYPDRGLNEQFF.

This clone occurred a few times. This sample also contains other DNA sequences that code for the same CDR3. The chain employs TRBV20-1 and TRBJ2-7; D gene ambiguous. The germline V gene has CDR1 DFQATT and CDR2 SNEGSKA (reference sequence). The CDR3 is made up of 11 amino acids. The V gene lost 3 bases and the J gene lost 3 bases, with 6 bases spanning the gap. The CDR3 sequence is CSARADYEQYF. DNA for the CDR3: TGCAGTGCTAGGGCAGACTACGAGCAGTACTTC.

The chain recombines TRBV7-9 with TRBJ1-2; no firm D call. This CDR3 has 14 amino acids. V lost 5 bases to trimming and J lost 1 base, with 11 bases between them. Germline CDR1 is SEHNR and CDR2 is FQNEAQ (reference sequence). The DNA for the CDR3 is TGTGCCAGCAGCCTGTCGGCGTATAACTATGGCTACACCTTC. This sequence encodes CASSLSAYNYGYTF.

This clone was detected a few times. DNA of the CDR3: TGCGCCAGCAGTGAGTCCATTGCGGGGACCTACAATGAGCAGTTCTTC. This gives the protein CASSESIAGTYNEQFF. This rearrangement joins TRBV10-2 to TRBJ2-1; D is possibly TRBD2 (6 bases). Trimming removed 0 bases at V and 2 bases at J, with 11 bases between. Germline-derived CDR1 and CDR2 are WSHSY and SAAADI. The CDR3 is 16 residues long.

This clone was observed a handful of times. The gene calls are TRBV5-1 and TRBJ2-2; maybe TRBD2 (6 bases). Germline V gene lookup returns CDR1 SGHRS and CDR2 YFSETQ. The CDR3 is 15 amino acids. V lost 3 bases to trimming and J lost 3 bases, with 12 bases between them. The CDR3 bases are TGCGCCAGCAGCTCGGGCGGGACCGACACCGGGGAGCTGTTTTTT. It encodes CASSSGGTDTGELFF. Using reference TRBV5-1 and TRBJ2-2 for the parts outside the CDR3, the full variable domain is KAGVTQTPRYLIKTRGQQVTLSCSPISGHRSVSWYQQTPGQGLQFLFEYFSETQRNKGNFPGRFSGRQFSNSRSEMNVSTLELGDSALYLCASSSGGTDTGELFFGEGSRLTVL.

This clone was seen a few times. This chain connects TRBV18 to TRBJ1-1, with D unclear. The CDR3 loop spans 13 amino acids. V was pared by 1 base and J by 4 bases, with 7 bases between. CDR1 is KGHSH and CDR2 is LQKENI in the germline V gene. CDR3 protein: CASSPQAGTEAFF. CDR3 nucleotides: TGTGCCAGCTCACCACAGGCGGGCACTGAAGCTTTCTTT.

This chain connects TRBV19 to TRBJ2-1, with 10 bases aligning to TRBD1. V gave up 0 bases and J gave up 7 bases; unmatched junction bases: 6. The CDR3 length is 16 residues. Germline V gene data show CDR1 as LNHDA and CDR2 as SQIVND (reference sequence). This chain's CDR3 is CASSIEGQGRANEQFF. The CDR3 bases are TGTGCCAGTAGTATAGAGGGACAGGGGAGGGCGAATGAGCAGTTCTTC.

This clone occurred a few times. The CDR3 coding sequence is TGTGCCAGCAGTGAATGGTTGGGCTACACCTTC. Its protein product is CASSEWLGYTF. V usage is TRBV2 and J usage is TRBJ1-2; D unclear. Trimming removed 2 bases at V and 8 bases at J, with 6 bases between. CDR3 length: 11 residues. Germline CDR1 is SNHLY and CDR2 is FYNNEI. Using reference TRBV2 and TRBJ1-2 for the parts outside the CDR3, the full variable domain is EPEVTQTPSHQVTQMGQEVILRCVPISNHLYFYWYRQILGQKVEFLVSFYNNEISEKSEIFDDQFSVERPDGSNFTLKIRSTKLEDSAMYFCASSEWLGYTFGSGTRLTVV.

This clone was seen a few times. The rearrangement uses TRBV7-2 and TRBJ2-3; maybe TRBD2 (5 bases). The CDR3 has 14 amino acids. Germline lookup yields CDR1 SGHTA and CDR2 FQGNSA. V was pared by 0 bases and J by 6 bases, with 10 bases between. CDR3 sequence reads: CASSLASSSDTQYF. The CDR3 region has the DNA TGTGCCAGCAGCTTAGCCTCTAGCTCGGATACGCAGTATTTT.

The table lists this clone with a few counts. This chain links TRBV5-6 with TRBJ2-2; D might be TRBD2 (5 bases). The ends were cut back, 0 bases at V and 5 bases at J, with 11 bases in the middle. Per germline, CDR1 SGHDT and CDR2 YYEEEE. The CDR3 runs 15 residues. As DNA, the CDR3 is TGTGCCAGCAGCTTGGTAACGGGAAAGACCGGGGAGCTGTTTTTT. Translation: CASSLVTGKTGELFF.

There are a few counts of this clone. V is TRBV28 and J is TRBJ2-3; 11 positions agree with TRBD2. J lost 7 bases, V lost 6 bases, and 9 bases had no gene match. Germline V lookup: CDR1 MDHEN, CDR2 SYDVKM. CDR3 length: 15 amino acids. CDR3 sequence reads: CASRKQTSGTYTQYF. The CDR3, as DNA: TGTGCCAGCAGGAAACAGACTAGCGGGACCTATACGCAGTATTTT.

V is TRBV7-9 and J is TRBJ2-3, with TRBD2 matching 12 bases. The CDR3 contains 14 residues. Trimming cost V 4 bases and J 6 bases; bases outside gene matches: 2. Looked up from germline, CDR1 is SEHNR and CDR2 is FQNEAQ (reference sequence). CDR3 DNA: TGTGCCAGCAGCTCGACTAGCGGGAGTGATACGCAGTATTTT. Amino acids: CASSSTSGSDTQYF.

Points on this clone: The same CDR3 is also encoded by other DNA sequences in this sample. The chain combines TRBV20-1 with TRBJ2-1; no definite D call. The V gene's germline CDR1 is DFQATT and CDR2 SNEGSKA (reference sequence). Trimming pared 6 bases from V and 4 bases from J, leaving 7 bases between. The CDR3 loop spans 11 amino acids. This CDR3 reads CSAPGYNEQFF. As DNA, the CDR3 is TGCAGTGCGCCTGGGTACAATGAGCAGTTCTTC.

The chain employs TRBV5-4 and TRBJ2-2; no definite D call. Germline loops: CDR1 SGHNT, CDR2 YYREEE (reference sequence). This CDR3 has 13 residues. V was shortened by 2 bases and J by 6 bases, with 8 bases between the two germline ends. The CDR3 region has the DNA TGTGCCAGCAGCTTCGCCCTTGCCGGGGAGCTGTTTTTT. Protein sequence: CASSFALAGELFF.

The V gene is TRBV7-9, the J gene TRBJ1-2; tentative D call: TRBD1 (5 bases). V shed 1 base and J shed 9 bases, with 12 bases lying between them. The CDR3 runs 13 residues. Looked up from germline, CDR1 is SEHNR and CDR2 is FQNEAQ (reference sequence). CDR3 amino acids: CASSLVYRQSYTF. The CDR3 nucleotides read TGTGCCAGCAGCTTAGTTTACCGACAGAGCTACACCTTC. The full variable domain, completed using reference TRBV7-9 and TRBJ1-2, is DTGVSQNPRHKITKRGQNVTFRCDPISEHNRLYWYRQTLGQGPEFLTYFQNEAQLEKSRLLSDRFSAERPKGSFSTLEIQRTEQGDSAMYLCASSLVYRQSYTFGSGTRLTVV.

The V and J genes are TRBV7-2 and TRBJ1-4; 9 nucleotides match TRBD1. Germline V gene sequence: CDR1 SGHTA, CDR2 FQGNSA. J lost 14 bases, V lost 5 bases, and 9 bases had no gene match. This CDR3 has 13 residues. The CDR3 loop is CASSRSDRGFLFF. The CDR3 nucleotides are TGTGCCAGCAGCCGTTCGGACAGGGGATTTCTGTTTTTT.

The CDR3 here is CASRLGSSGAFF. For the CDR3, the DNA is TGTGCCAGCAGATTGGGGTCCTCGGGAGCTTTCTTT. The chain combines TRBV28 with TRBJ1-1; the D is unclear. This CDR3 has 12 amino acids. CDR1 and CDR2 from the germline V gene are MDHEN and SYDVKM. V lost 6 bases and J 10 bases, leaving 15 bases between the germline ends.

This clone has a handful of counts. The chain uses TRBV5-1 and TRBJ1-1; 7 bases align to TRBD1. V lost 0 bases to trimming and J lost 5 bases; unmatched junction nucleotides: 7. The CDR3 is 15 amino acids. Per germline, CDR1 SGHRS and CDR2 YFSETQ. Here the CDR3 reads CASSLGQGWGTEAFF. CDR3 DNA: TGCGCCAGCAGCTTGGGACAGGGATGGGGGACTGAAGCTTTCTTT.

This clone was observed a handful of times. The rearrangement uses TRBV29-1 and TRBJ2-5; D perhaps matches TRBD1 (6 bases). In germline, CDR1 is SQVTM, CDR2 ANQGSEA. The V end was cut by 6 bases, the J end by 9 bases, with 23 bases between. The CDR3 runs 14 residues. CDR3 sequence: CSVRTAAILVAQYF. As DNA, the CDR3 is TGCAGCGTCAGGACAGCGGCGATTTTGGTGGCCCAGTACTTC.

The table lists this clone with a few counts. This chain uses TRBV11-2 with TRBJ2-3, with D unresolved. V lost 2 bases to trimming and J lost 6 bases, with 6 bases between them. Germline loops: CDR1 SGHAT, CDR2 FQNNGV. The length of the CDR3 is 12 residues. The CDR3 region is CASSLYSDTQYF. In DNA form, the CDR3 reads TGTGCCAGCAGCTTATATTCGGATACGCAGTATTTT. The complete variable domain, with remaining parts taken from reference TRBV11-2 and TRBJ2-3, reads EAGVAQSPRYKIIEKRQSVAFWCNPISGHATLYWYQQILGQGPKLLIQFQNNGVVDDSQLPKDRFSAERLKGVDSTLKIQPAKLEDSAVYLCASSLYSDTQYFGPGTRLTVL.

With respect to this clone: Germline is not matched at one junction end, which may reflect a read error. The rearrangement uses TRBV7-6 and TRBJ2-5; 7 nucleotides match TRBD1. Germline values: CDR1 SGHVS, CDR2 FNYEAQ. The CDR3 extends over 16 amino acids. Here the CDR3 reads CANSSSVRGYKETQYF. DNA for the CDR3: TGTGCCAACAGCTCATCCGTCAGGGGGTACAAAGAGACCCAGTACTTC.

The chain recombines TRBV6-5 with TRBJ2-3; no clear D. V was pared by 0 bases and J by 4 bases, with 11 bases between. This CDR3 comprises 15 residues. Germline V lookup: CDR1 MNHEY, CDR2 SVGAGI. CDR3 amino acids: CASSYSITRADTQYF. In DNA, the CDR3 is TGTGCCAGCAGTTACTCGATCACCCGAGCAGATACGCAGTATTTT.

In its sample, this clone was seen a few times. The V and J genes are TRBV7-2 and TRBJ1-2, with unresolved D. CDR1 is SGHTA, CDR2 FQGNSA, per germline. This CDR3 has 13 amino acids. The V end was cut by 2 bases, the J end by 5 bases, with 9 bases between. The CDR3 here is CASSLPYSYGYTF. The DNA for the CDR3 is TGTGCCAGCAGCTTACCCTACAGTTATGGCTACACCTTC.

This clone was picked up a small number of times. The chain is built from TRBV10-3 and TRBJ2-3; 14 nucleotides align to TRBD2. Germline V CDR1 and CDR2: ENHRY, SYGVKD. V gave up 6 bases and J gave up 5 bases; unmatched junction bases: 7. The CDR3 is 16 residues long. The CDR3 is CAIRPSTSGRGDTQYF. The CDR3 DNA reads as TGTGCCATCAGACCCTCGACTAGCGGGAGGGGAGATACGCAGTATTTT.